This T cell receptor beta chain was sequenced during a study of T cells in Graves' hyperthyroidism and ophthalmopathy. The investigators amplified TCR beta CDR3 regions from RNA transcripts. The HTBI primer set was used in a first-round RT-PCR of the TCR CDR3. TCRdb itself ran the multiplex PCR reads through MiXCR, one entry per CDR3 protein. Of 450,000 to 600,000 distinct CDR3 sequences detected, 15% to 20% appear once; the ten largest clones hold less than 55%. Subjects with ophthalmopathy showed a Clinical Activity Score no lower than 3, a NOSPECS grade no lower than 4, and a duration shorter than 3 months. Study-wide results and caveats: The model identified upcoming ophthalmopathy a median around 6 months ahead of onset.

This clonotype was seen ten or more times. The antigen is not known. Germline loops: CDR1 SGHTA, CDR2 FQGNSA. The CDR3 totals 15 residues. Trimming at V came to 4 bases and at J to 9 bases, leaving 11 bases not matched to a gene. The sequencing input was blood. The chain combines TRBV7-2 with TRBJ2-1; 8 bases fit TRBD1. The clonotype originates from a man in his forties with Graves' ophthalmopathy. The CDR3 sequence is CASSSRTGTWGEQFF. The DNA for the CDR3 is TGTGCCAGCAGCTCCCGGACAGGGACTTGGGGTGAGCAGTTCTTC.